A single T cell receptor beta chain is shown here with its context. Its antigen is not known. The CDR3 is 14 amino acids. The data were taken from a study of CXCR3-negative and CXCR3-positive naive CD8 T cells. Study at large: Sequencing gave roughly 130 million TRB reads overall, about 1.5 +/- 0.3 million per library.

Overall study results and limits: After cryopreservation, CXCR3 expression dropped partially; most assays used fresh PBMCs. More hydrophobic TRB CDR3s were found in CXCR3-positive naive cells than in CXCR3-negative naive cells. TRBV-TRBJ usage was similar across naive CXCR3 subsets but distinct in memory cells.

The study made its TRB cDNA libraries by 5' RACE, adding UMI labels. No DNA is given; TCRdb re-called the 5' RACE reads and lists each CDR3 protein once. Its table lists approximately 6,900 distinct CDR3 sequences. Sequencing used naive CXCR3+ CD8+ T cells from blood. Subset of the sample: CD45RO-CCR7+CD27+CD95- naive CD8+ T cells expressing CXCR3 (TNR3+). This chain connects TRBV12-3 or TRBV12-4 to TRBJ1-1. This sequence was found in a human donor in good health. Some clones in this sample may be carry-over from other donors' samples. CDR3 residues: CASSLSREDTEAFF.